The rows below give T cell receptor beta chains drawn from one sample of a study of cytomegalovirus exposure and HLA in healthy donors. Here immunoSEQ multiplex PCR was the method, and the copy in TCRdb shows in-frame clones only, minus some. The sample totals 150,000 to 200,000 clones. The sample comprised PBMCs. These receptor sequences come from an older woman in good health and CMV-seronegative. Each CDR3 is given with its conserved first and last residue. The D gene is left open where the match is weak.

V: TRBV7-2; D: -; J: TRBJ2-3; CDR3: CASSLHGASEDTQYF; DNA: TGTGCCAGCAGCCTTCATGGGGCGTCGGAGGATACGCAGTATTTT
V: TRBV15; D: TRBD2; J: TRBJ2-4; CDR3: CATSRVETSASKNIQYF; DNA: TGTGCCACCAGCAGAGTCGAGACTAGCGCCTCCAAAAACATTCAGTACTTC
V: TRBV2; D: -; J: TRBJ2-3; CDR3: CAVQDGSTLDTQYF; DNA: TGTGCCGTACAGGACGGGTCCACCCTCGATACGCAGTATTTT
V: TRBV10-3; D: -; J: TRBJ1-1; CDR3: CAITGRADTEAFF; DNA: TGTGCCATCACCGGCAGGGCGGACACTGAAGCTTTCTTT
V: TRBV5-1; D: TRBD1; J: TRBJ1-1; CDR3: CASSLPSGFDRDTEAFF; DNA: TGCGCCAGCAGCTTGCCTTCAGGCTTCGACAGGGACACTGAAGCTTTCTTT
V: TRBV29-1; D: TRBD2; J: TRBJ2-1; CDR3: CSVKSLATFLDEQFF; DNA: TGCAGCGTTAAGTCACTAGCGACCTTTTTGGATGAGCAGTTCTTC
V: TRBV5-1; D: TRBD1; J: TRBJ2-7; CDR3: CASSLRTGFYEQYF; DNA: TGCGCCAGCAGCTTGCGGACAGGGTTCTACGAGCAGTACTTC
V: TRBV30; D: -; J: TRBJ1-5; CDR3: CAWNPPGGIKQPQHF; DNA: TGTGCCTGGAATCCCCCCGGCGGGATCAAACAGCCCCAGCATTTT
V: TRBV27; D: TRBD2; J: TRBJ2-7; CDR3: CASSPTSGSPYEQYF; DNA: TGTGCCAGCAGCCCGACTAGCGGGAGCCCCTACGAGCAGTACTTC
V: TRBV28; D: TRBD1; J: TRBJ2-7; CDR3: CASSLGTGYEQYF; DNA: TGTGCCAGCAGTTTGGGGACAGGGTACGAGCAGTACTTC
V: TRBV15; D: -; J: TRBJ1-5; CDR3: CATSRAQISNQPQHF; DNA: TGTGCCACCAGCAGAGCCCAGATTTCCAATCAGCCCCAGCATTTT
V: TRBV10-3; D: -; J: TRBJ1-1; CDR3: CAISESSLFEAFF; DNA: TGTGCCATCAGTGAGTCATCCCTTTTTGAAGCTTTCTTT
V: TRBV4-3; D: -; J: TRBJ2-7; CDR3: CASSQNRDLIEQYF; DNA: TGCGCCAGCAGCCAGAACAGGGATCTGATCGAGCAGTACTTC
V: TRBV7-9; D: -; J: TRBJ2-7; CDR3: CASSSFYEQYF; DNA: TGTGCCAGCAGCTCCTTCTACGAGCAGTACTTC
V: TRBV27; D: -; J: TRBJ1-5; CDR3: CASSPDRSANQPQHF; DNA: TGTGCCAGCAGTCCAGACAGGAGCGCAAATCAGCCCCAGCATTTT
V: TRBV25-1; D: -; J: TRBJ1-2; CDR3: CASSSTGFYGYTF; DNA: TGTGCCAGCAGCTCCACGGGGTTCTATGGCTACACCTTC
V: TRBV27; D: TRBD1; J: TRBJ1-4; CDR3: CASSFTPGQGLANEKLFF; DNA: TGTGCCAGCTCCTTCACTCCGGGACAGGGTTTGGCTAATGAAAAACTGTTTTTT
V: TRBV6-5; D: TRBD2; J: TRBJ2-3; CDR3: CASSSNGGATDTQYF; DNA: TGTGCCAGCAGTTCAAACGGGGGGGCAACAGATACGCAGTATTTT
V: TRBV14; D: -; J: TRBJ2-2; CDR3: CASSISGSNTGELFF; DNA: TGTGCCAGCAGCATCTCCGGGTCGAACACCGGGGAGCTGTTTTTT
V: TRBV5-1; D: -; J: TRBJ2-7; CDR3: CASSLGATYTEQYF; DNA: TGCGCCAGCAGCTTGGGCGCGACATATACCGAGCAGTACTTC
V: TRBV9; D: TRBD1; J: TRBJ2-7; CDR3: CASSPSPDRSEQYF; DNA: TGTGCCAGCAGCCCAAGCCCGGACAGGTCCGAGCAGTACTTC
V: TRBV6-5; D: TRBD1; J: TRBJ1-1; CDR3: CASSSMTGVTEAFF; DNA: TGTGCCAGCAGTTCGATGACAGGGGTCACTGAAGCTTTCTTT